This record covers a single T cell receptor (beta chain). Its cognate antigen is unknown. This specimen comes from a study of radiation and T cells in renal cell carcinoma. Whole-study context: Nephrectomy followed 15 Gy stereotactic body radiation by 4 weeks.

The time point was: baseline pretreatment blood. This sample's treatment: 15 Gy SBRT to primary tumor, nephrectomy 4 weeks later. Serial blood draws occurred at baseline and 2 and 4 weeks post-SBRT. Germline assignment: CDR1 KGHSH and CDR2 LQKENI. V was clipped by 3 bases and J by 3 bases, with 12 bases between them. The CDR3 is made up of 15 amino acids. Study conclusions and caveats: Baseline intratumoral clonotype presence is unknown without pretreatment biopsies. Top tumor clonotypes rose in blood 2 weeks post-radiation, then contracted.

The protocol was immunoSEQ multiplex PCR, while the TCRdb copy is restricted to in-frame clones and leaves out a portion. The data contain 140,000 or so clones, roughly 88% of them singletons. The V gene is TRBV18, the J gene TRBJ1-5, with D possibly being TRBD1 (6 bases). Material: blood, obtained from a patient whose treatment included radiotherapy and nephrectomy. This receptor was identified in a woman between 45 and 60 years old with renal cell carcinoma. CDR3 nucleotide sequence: TGTGCCAGCTCACCGTCCACAGGGATCAATCAGCCCCAGCATTTT. As protein: CASSPSTGINQPQHF.